This T cell receptor beta chain stems from a study of cytomegalovirus exposure and HLA in healthy donors. Study context: A later analysis reported the same platform for the roughly 110 validation repertoires and the roughly 700 first-cohort repertoires. The study's findings and limits: Within the 100 to 150 validation repertoires, first-cohort TCR clusters tended to co-occur, according to a later analysis. In vitro testing confirmed three CMV-associated chains as specific for CMV antigens. The listing of 150 to 200 TCR beta chains classed them as cytomegalovirus-associated.

This clone was detected a few times. Antigen: not known. Germline V gene data show CDR1 as GTSNPN and CDR2 as SVGIG (reference sequence). This CDR3 spans 11 amino acids. Trimming stripped 5 bases from V and 10 bases from J, with 14 bases between. Using immunoSEQ multiplex PCR, the repertoire was profiled, and TCRdb retains in-frame clones only, with some absent. This sample carries fewer than 400,000 clones, 88% of them seen once, and the ten largest clones take around 0.96%. The receptor was derived from a man aged 30 to 45 in good health and CMV-seronegative. The sequenced material came from PBMCs. The rearrangement joins TRBV30 to TRBJ1-1, with a tentative D call TRBD1 (5 bases). CDR3 bases: TGTGCCTGGTCACCGGGGGTTGTAGCTTTCTTT. It specifies CAWSPGVVAFF.